This TCR beta chain originates from a study of circulating and synovial CD4+ cells in juvenile arthritis. General study points: Bulk blood CD4 samples held at least an order of magnitude more or fewer genomes than CPL.

Germline V lookup: CDR1 MNHEY, CDR2 SMNVEV (reference sequence). The CDR3 contains 13 residues. The V gene lost 1 base and the J gene lost 6 bases, with 6 bases spanning the gap. Assay used: immunoSEQ multiplex PCR; TCRdb lists only in-frame clones, some missing. The sample contains 30,000 to 40,000 clones, roughly 95% of which appear only once. As regards this clone: Its antigen is undetermined.

The chain is built from TRBV27 and TRBJ2-2; D uncertain. Sequencing used CD4+ T cells from blood. This receptor was obtained from a human donor with juvenile idiopathic arthritis. The CDR3 DNA follows: TGTGCCAGCAGTTTATTGGCCGCCGGGGAGCTGTTTTTT. Translation gives CASSLLAAGELFF.